These 12 T cell receptor beta chains came from one sample sequenced in a study of shared clonotypes between healthy human individuals. The table came from immunoSEQ multiplex PCR; TCRdb's copy has only in-frame clones and leaves some out. Counted here are about 490,000 clones, 75% to 85% occurring once; the ten biggest clones make up under 15%. Sample: PBMCs. These receptors were obtained from a woman aged 40 to 50 in good health. Some clones in this sample may be carry-over from other donors' samples.

This clone was detected once. The rearrangement joins TRBV7-2 to TRBJ1-1; D gene uncertain. Trimming stripped 3 bases from V and 0 bases from J, with 20 bases between. Germline-derived CDR1 and CDR2 are SGHTA and FQGNSA. The CDR3 runs to 18 residues. The CDR3 DNA reads as TGTGCCAGCAGCTTTTGGGGAACCGGGCAGGAGATGAACACTGAAGCTTTCTTT. Its protein product is CASSFWGTGQEMNTEAFF.

This clone was seen a single time. The rearrangement joins TRBV18 to TRBJ1-2; D perhaps matches TRBD1 (5 bases). The CDR3 is 13 residues long. Between the trimmed V and J ends, which lost 3 bases and 7 bases, there was a span of 12 bases. CDR1 KGHSH and CDR2 LQKENI come from the germline V gene. The CDR3 protein is CASSPWQGRGYTF. The CDR3 region has the DNA TGTGCCAGCTCACCCTGGCAGGGCCGTGGCTACACCTTC.

The rearrangement uses TRBV27 and TRBJ2-7; either TRBD1 or TRBD2 may supply D (5 bases each). The V gene's germline CDR1 is MNHEY and CDR2 SMNVEV (reference sequence). The CDR3 has 12 residues. V was cut by 6 bases and J by 2 bases, with 8 bases left in between. CDR3 DNA: TGTGCCAGCAGCCAGGGACCCTACGAGCAGTACTTC. Residues: CASSQGPYEQYF.

The chain recombines TRBV4-2 with TRBJ2-1; 11 nucleotides match TRBD2. The CDR3 is 16 residues long. Looked up from germline, CDR1 is LGHNA and CDR2 is YNFKEQ. The J segment lost 5 bases and the V segment lost 6 bases, leaving 9 bases of the junction unmatched. The CDR3, as DNA: TGTGCCAGCAGTCGAACCGGGACTAGCGGCAACAATGAGCAGTTCTTC. Protein: CASSRTGTSGNNEQFF.

CDR3 sequence reads: CASSPFSTDTQYF. The DNA for the CDR3 is TGTGCCAGCAGTCCGTTCAGCACAGATACGCAGTATTTT. The V call is TRBV27, the J call TRBJ2-3; unclear D gene. This CDR3 is 13 amino acids long. V gave up 5 bases and J gave up 0 bases, with 6 bases separating them. Germline V lookup: CDR1 MNHEY, CDR2 SMNVEV (reference sequence).

V usage is TRBV7-9 and J usage is TRBJ2-5; D remains unclear. This CDR3 comprises 14 residues. V shed 1 base and J shed 1 base, with 7 bases lying between them. From germline, CDR1 is SEHNR and CDR2 FQNEAQ (reference sequence). The CDR3 DNA is TGTGCCAGCAGCTTAGGTACCAGCCAAGAGACCCAGTACTTC. Translating gives CASSLGTSQETQYF.

The chain is built from TRBV7-2 and TRBJ2-7, with 9 bases identical to TRBD1. With 3 bases clipped from V and 3 bases from J, the junction kept 9 bases outside the gene matches. The CDR3 is made up of 16 amino acids. Germline lookup yields CDR1 SGHTA and CDR2 FQGNSA. Here the CDR3 reads CASSFSPMTGGYEQYF. In nucleotides, the CDR3 is TGTGCCAGCAGCTTTTCCCCAATGACAGGGGGCTACGAGCAGTACTTC.

CDR3 DNA: TGTGCCAGTAGTATAGGGACAGGTAGGAACACTGAAGCTTTCTTT. Protein: CASSIGTGRNTEAFF. This chain uses TRBV19 with TRBJ1-1; 7 bases align to TRBD1. V was clipped by 1 base and J by 1 base; unmatched bases: 3. The length of the CDR3 is 15 residues. CDR1 and CDR2 from the germline V gene are LNHDA and SQIVND (reference sequence).

The chain uses TRBV4-1 and TRBJ2-1; perhaps TRBD2 as D (6 bases). CDR3 size: 14 residues. The V and J ends lost 8 bases and 0 bases respectively, with 11 bases between them. Germline V lookup: CDR1 MGHRA, CDR2 YSYEKL. The CDR3 reads CASGDSGSYNEQFF. For the CDR3, the DNA is TGCGCCAGCGGGGATAGCGGCTCCTACAATGAGCAGTTCTTC.

This clone has a handful of counts. CDR3 in amino acids: CASSSLGGDTQYF. The CDR3 coding sequence is TGTGCCAGCAGCTCCCTGGGGGGAGATACGCAGTATTTT. The chain links TRBV7-7 to TRBJ2-3; a weak D match, TRBD2 (6 bases). V shed 4 bases and J shed 5 bases, with 10 bases lying between them. Germline V gene sequence: CDR1 SSHAT, CDR2 FNYEAQ (reference sequence). This CDR3 comprises 13 residues. The whole variable domain, filled in from reference TRBV7-7 and TRBJ2-3, reads GAGVSQSPRYKVTKRGQDVTLRCDPISSHATLYWYQQALGQGPEFLTYFNYEAQPDKSGLPSDRFSAERPEGSISTLTIQRTEQRDSAMYRCASSSLGGDTQYFGPGTRLTVL.

This chain joins TRBV6-1 and TRBJ1-2; D is ambiguous. Trimming shortened V by 4 bases and J by 4 bases, and 7 bases separated the two germline ends. The V gene's germline CDR1 is MNHNS and CDR2 SASEGT. The CDR3 has 12 residues. Written as DNA, the CDR3 is TGTGCCAGCAGTGGGCTCATCTATGGCTACACCTTC. It yields the protein CASSGLIYGYTF.

This clone was seen at least ten times. This chain joins TRBV5-4 and TRBJ1-2; TRBD1 is a possible D gene (6 bases). The V gene lost 2 bases and the J gene lost 6 bases, with 14 bases spanning the gap. There are 14 residues in the CDR3. CDR1 SGHNT and CDR2 YYREEE come from the germline V gene (reference sequence). DNA for the CDR3: TGTGCCAGCAGCTTCTGGGGGGCGGCCCATGGCTACACCTTC. Protein: CASSFWGAAHGYTF.